The source of this T cell receptor (beta chain) is a study of monozygotic twins with inflammatory bowel disease. With respect to this clonotype: Its specificity is not known.

No DNA is given; TCRdb re-called the 5' RACE reads and lists each CDR3 protein once. This sample's table has some 190,000 distinct CDR3 sequences. Whole-study findings and limits: Among twins, concordant and discordant pairs did not differ in repertoire similarity, possibly from limited power. The sharing of clonotypes with others was lower in IBD patients than in healthy twins, especially with disease activity. Differing T cell subtypes remained indistinguishable.

The CDR3 has 15 amino acids. Germline V gives CDR1 PRHDT, CDR2 FYEKMQ (reference sequence). Whole blood that had not undergone T cell sorting provided the isolated total RNA. The V and J genes are TRBV13 and TRBJ2-5; TCRdb's D call, TRBD1, is unchecked because there is no DNA. Source material: blood. The TCR comes from a human donor with ulcerative colitis or Crohn's disease, or a healthy co-twin of an affected twin (not recorded which). CDR3 sequence reads: CASSPKWGEEETQYF.